What follows describes a single T cell receptor (beta chain). This entry belongs to a study of blood T cell repertoires in COVID-19. In the authors' workflow: Amplification with reference gene primers provided the estimates of nucleated cell counts. Sequencing used immunoSEQ multiplex PCR; TCRdb keeps in-frame clones, though not all of them. The DNA was the basis for D and trimming; V, J and clone size are from that table. Among about 380,000 clones listed, 70% to 85% were seen once. CDR1 is MNHEY and CDR2 is SMNVEV in the germline V gene (reference sequence). Trimming pared 3 bases from V and 9 bases from J, leaving 10 bases between. The CDR3 has 12 residues.

This sequence was found in a human donor with acute or convalescent COVID-19. The donor label of this sample is uncertain. V is TRBV27 and J is TRBJ2-3; possible D gene TRBD2, 6 bases. Sequencing was done on a sample of peripheral blood. In nucleotides, the CDR3 is TGTGCCAGCAGTTTTCCGGGGGAGACGCAGTATTTT. It yields the protein CASSFPGETQYF.